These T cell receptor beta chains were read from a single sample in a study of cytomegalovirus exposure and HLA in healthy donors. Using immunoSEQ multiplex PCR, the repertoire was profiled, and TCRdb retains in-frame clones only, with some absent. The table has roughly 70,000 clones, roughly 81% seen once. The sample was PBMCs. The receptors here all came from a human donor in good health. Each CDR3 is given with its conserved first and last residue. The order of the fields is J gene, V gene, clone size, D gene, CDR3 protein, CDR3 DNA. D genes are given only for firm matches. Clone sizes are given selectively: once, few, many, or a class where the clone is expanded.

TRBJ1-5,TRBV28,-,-,CASSETDINGQPQHF,TGTGCCAGCAGCGAAACCGACATCAACGGACAGCCCCAGCATTTT
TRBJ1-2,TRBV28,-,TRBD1,CASSLLDRYYGYTF,TGTGCCAGCAGTTTATTGGACAGGTACTATGGCTACACCTTC
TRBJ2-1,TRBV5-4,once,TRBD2,CASSPASGTYNEQFF,TGTGCCAGCAGCCCAGCTAGCGGGACCTACAATGAGCAGTTCTTC
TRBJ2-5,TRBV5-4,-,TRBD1,CASSTGTVEETQYF,TGTGCCAGCAGTACCGGGACAGTAGAAGAGACCCAGTACTTC
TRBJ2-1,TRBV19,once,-,CASSKDSYNEQFF,TGTGCCAGTAGTAAGGACAGCTACAATGAGCAGTTCTTC
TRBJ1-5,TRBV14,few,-,CASSQAFSRDTYSNQPQHF,TGTGCCAGCAGCCAAGCTTTCTCCAGGGATACATATAGCAATCAGCCCCAGCATTTT
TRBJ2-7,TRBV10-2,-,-,CASNAGSYEQYF,TGCGCCAGCAACGCAGGTTCCTACGAGCAGTACTTC
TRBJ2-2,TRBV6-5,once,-,CASSYLQRYTGELFF,TGTGCCAGCAGTTACCTACAGAGATACACCGGGGAGCTGTTTTTT
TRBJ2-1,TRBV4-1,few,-,CASSQVSGRSSYNEQFF,TGCGCCAGCAGCCAAGTAAGTGGGAGGAGCTCCTACAATGAGCAGTTCTTC
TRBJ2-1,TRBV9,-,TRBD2,CASSVVFSGSGDEQFF,TGTGCCAGCAGCGTAGTCTTTAGCGGGAGCGGTGATGAGCAGTTCTTC